This entry concerns a single T cell receptor (beta chain). Original methodology: Amplification of reference gene primers was used by the study to estimate nucleated cell counts. The method was immunoSEQ multiplex PCR; TCRdb's version includes in-frame clones alone and lacks a portion of them. That table supplies the V and J calls and clone size; D and trimming were determined from the DNA. The table lists under 250,000 clones, roughly 88% of them singletons. This sample is drawn from a study of blood T cell repertoires in COVID-19. About the study: There were acute and convalescent COVID-19 samples, and they came from the United States, Italy and Spain. PBMCs, B-cell-depleted T cells, or T cells were the source of the cDNA or gDNA that made up the material.

Sample: peripheral blood. This TCR came from a man between 45 and 60 years old with COVID-19, enrolled during active disease.

The CDR3 here is CASSGQGNSPLHF. DNA of the CDR3: TGTGCCAGCTCGGGACAGGGAAATTCACCCCTCCACTTT. V usage is TRBV9 and J usage is TRBJ1-6, with TRBD1 matching over 9 bases. The germline gives CDR1 SGDLS, CDR2 YYNGEE. The V gene end was trimmed by 7 bases and the J gene end by 7 bases; junction bases not matched to a gene: 3. This CDR3 is 13 amino acids long.